These 30 T cell receptor beta chains were all obtained from the same sample, sequenced in a study of beta chain features in type 1 diabetes. cDNA synthesis used the whole RNA isolate, giving expressed TCRB sequences. Some clones are missing from TCRdb's copy, which holds only in-frame ones; the method was immunoSEQ multiplex PCR. The table shows under 450,000 clones, with roughly 13% occurring only once. Source material: naive CD4+ T cells from blood. The receptors stem from a man aged 25 to 45 in good health.

The rearrangement uses TRBV7-2 and TRBJ2-2; 7 positions match TRBD2. This CDR3 has 16 amino acids. The trim removed 0 bases at V and 1 base at J, leaving 2 bases unmatched. Germline-derived CDR1 and CDR2 are SGHTA and FQGNSA. The CDR3 DNA reads TGTGCCAGCAGCTTAGCGGCTAGCGGGAACACCGGGGAGCTGTTTTTT. Encoded protein: CASSLAASGNTGELFF.

The chain has TRBV6-5 and TRBJ2-5; D unclear. Germline V gene sequence: CDR1 MNHEY, CDR2 SVGAGI. The CDR3 has 14 residues. Trimming left V 0 bases short and J 2 bases short, with 7 bases between. The CDR3 DNA is TGTGCCAGCAGTTACTCTACCAGACAAGAGACCCAGTACTTC. Protein: CASSYSTRQETQYF.

This clone showed up just a few times. The chain links TRBV5-1 to TRBJ2-7; no clear D. The CDR3 contains 12 residues. V was trimmed by 0 bases and J by 5 bases, leaving 6 bases between them. Germline V lookup: CDR1 SGHRS, CDR2 YFSETQ. In DNA, the CDR3 is TGCGCCAGCAGCTTGGAGGGTGACGAGCAGTACGTC. Encoded protein: CASSLEGDEQYV.

The chain employs TRBV6-1 and TRBJ2-3, with D possibly matching TRBD1 (6 bases). Germline V gene lookup returns CDR1 MNHNS and CDR2 SASEGT. V lost 5 bases to trimming and J lost 3 bases, with 9 bases between them. The CDR3 length is 13 residues. The CDR3 here is CASSHRDTDTQYF. In DNA form, the CDR3 reads TGTGCCAGCAGTCACAGGGATACAGATACGCAGTATTTT.

The V gene is TRBV29-1, the J gene TRBJ1-3; 9 bases agree with TRBD1. With V trimmed by 4 bases and J by 4 bases, 5 bases remained unmatched. Germline CDR1 and CDR2: SQVTM and ANQGSEA. The CDR3 loop spans 14 amino acids. The CDR3 spells CSVGTGGEGNTIYF. The CDR3 DNA reads as TGCAGCGTTGGAACAGGGGGCGAGGGAAACACCATATATTTT.

J is TRBJ2-7 and V is TRBV5-1, with D possibly being TRBD1 (7 bases). CDR1 is SGHRS and CDR2 is YFSETQ in the germline V gene. Trimming left V 7 bases short and J 4 bases short, with 9 bases between. The CDR3 totals 11 residues. This chain's CDR3 is CASAGQYEQYF. In nucleotides, the CDR3 is TGCGCCAGCGCGGGACAGTACGAGCAGTACTTC.

The rearrangement links TRBV7-2 to TRBJ2-3; no reliable D call. The CDR3 spans 15 residues. Germline loops: CDR1 SGHTA, CDR2 FQGNSA. V was cut by 4 bases and J by 0 bases, with 11 bases left in between. CDR3 in DNA: TGTGCCAGCAGCTCTCGGACCACTAGCACAGATACGCAGTATTTT. It specifies CASSSRTTSTDTQYF. Based on the CDR3 plus reference TRBV7-2 and TRBJ2-3, the full variable domain is GAGVSQSPSNKVTEKGKDVELRCDPISGHTALYWYRQSLGQGLEFLIYFQGNSAPDKSGLPSDRFSAERTGGSVSTLTIQRTQQEDSAVYLCASSSRTTSTDTQYFGPGTRLTVL.

The V gene is TRBV5-6, the J gene TRBJ2-1, with 10 bases identical to TRBD2. The CDR3 length is 13 residues. The V and J ends lost 0 bases and 11 bases, in that order; junction bases with no gene match: 2. Looked up from germline, CDR1 is SGHDT and CDR2 is YYEEEE. This chain's CDR3 is CASSLVAGGQQFF. CDR3 sequence (DNA): TGTGCCAGCAGCTTGGTAGCGGGGGGCCAGCAGTTCTTC.

This chain connects TRBV15 to TRBJ2-5, with D possibly being TRBD2 (5 bases). Germline CDR1 LNHNV, CDR2 YYDKDF (reference sequence). There are 15 residues in the CDR3. V lost 3 bases, J lost 4 bases, and 15 bases lay in between. The chain's CDR3 is CATSSNGEWLETQYF. The CDR3 coding sequence is TGTGCCACCAGCAGTAACGGGGAGTGGTTAGAGACCCAGTACTTC.

This chain connects TRBV7-9 to TRBJ2-5; D perhaps matches TRBD1 (5 bases). This CDR3 is built from 12 residues. From germline, CDR1 is SEHNR and CDR2 FQNEAQ (reference sequence). V lost 1 base and J lost 8, with 8 bases in between. This CDR3 reads CASSLVQGTQYF. The CDR3 DNA reads as TGTGCCAGCAGCTTAGTCCAGGGAACCCAGTACTTC.

The V and J genes are TRBV6-6 and TRBJ1-6, with D perhaps TRBD1 (6 bases). Germline CDR1 and CDR2: MNHNY and SVGAGI (reference sequence). V shed 10 bases and J shed 6 bases, with 16 bases lying between them. The CDR3 length is 14 residues. Here the CDR3 DNA reads TGTGCCACCTCCGGGACAATGAGTAATTCACCCCTCCACTTT. Translated, it gives CATSGTMSNSPLHF.

The V and J genes are TRBV7-9 and TRBJ1-1; D is possibly TRBD1 (6 bases). The germline gives CDR1 SEHNR, CDR2 FQNEAQ (reference sequence). V lost 7 bases and J lost 8, with 23 bases in between. The CDR3 is 15 amino acids. CDR3: CASIPPPQDRVEAFF. DNA for the CDR3: TGTGCCAGCATCCCACCTCCCCAGGACAGAGTCGAAGCTTTCTTT.

This clone was picked up many times. The rearrangement uses TRBV29-1 and TRBJ2-3; D call uncertain. Germline CDR1 is SQVTM and CDR2 is ANQGSEA. Trimming took 4 bases from V and 6 from J, leaving 14 bases between them. This CDR3 spans 13 amino acids. CDR3 in amino acids: CSVGNRTRDTQYF. CDR3 DNA: TGCAGCGTTGGAAACAGAACCCGGGATACGCAGTATTTT.

The V gene is TRBV5-1, the J gene TRBJ2-3; D is ambiguous. Trimming cost V 4 bases and J 0 bases, with 9 bases left between them. The length of the CDR3 is 14 residues. Germline V gene sequence: CDR1 SGHRS, CDR2 YFSETQ. CDR3 in amino acids: CASSPMSSTDTQYF. The CDR3 DNA reads TGCGCCAGCAGCCCCATGTCAAGCACAGATACGCAGTATTTT.

This clone appeared a few times. The chain recombines TRBV6-6 with TRBJ2-7; the D is unclear. The CDR3 loop spans 16 amino acids. Per the germline V gene, CDR1 is MNHNY and CDR2 is SVGAGI (reference sequence). V lost 0 bases, J lost 0 bases, and 12 bases lay in between. The CDR3 coding sequence is TGTGCCAGCAGTTACTCTCAACCCAGGAGCTCCTACGAGCAGTACGTC. Translated: CASSYSQPRSSYEQYV.

This clone has only a few counts. This rearrangement joins TRBV7-2 to TRBJ2-7; D possibly corresponds to TRBD2 (5 bases). Germline V CDR1 and CDR2: SGHTA, FQGNSA. V dropped 4 bases and J dropped 2 bases, with 12 bases sitting between them. CDR3 length: 14 residues. CDR3 in amino acids: CASSSGLSTYEQYV. CDR3 DNA sequence: TGTGCCAGCAGCTCTGGACTTTCTACCTACGAGCAGTACGTC.

The chain joins TRBV6-6 to TRBJ2-7, with D perhaps TRBD1 (5 bases). The germline gives CDR1 MNHNY, CDR2 SVGAGI (reference sequence). The length of the CDR3 is 13 residues. Trimming pared 2 bases from V and 6 bases from J, leaving 11 bases between. In DNA, the CDR3 is TGTGCCAGCAGTTACGCTCGAACAGGCGAGCAGTACTTC. Its protein product is CASSYARTGEQYF.

The V call is TRBV30, the J call TRBJ2-2; D call uncertain. CDR3 length: 11 residues. Germline loops: CDR1 GTSNPN, CDR2 SVGIG (reference sequence). The V gene lost 4 bases and the J gene lost 7 bases, with 7 bases spanning the gap. The CDR3 here is CAWKGVGELFF. The CDR3 DNA follows: TGTGCCTGGAAAGGTGTCGGGGAGCTGTTTTTT.

This chain's CDR3 is CASSLATGGHFSSYEQYF. For the CDR3, the DNA is TGTGCCAGCAGCTTAGCAACAGGGGGGCATTTTAGCTCCTACGAGCAGTACTTC. The chain carries TRBV7-6 and TRBJ2-7, with TRBD1 matching over 8 bases. Germline V lookup: CDR1 SGHVS, CDR2 FNYEAQ. The CDR3 is 18 residues long. The V segment lost 0 bases and the J segment 0 bases; nucleotides outside the gene matches: 10.

This clone was observed a few times. V gene TRBV5-1 combines with J gene TRBJ2-3, with D unresolved. Trimming shortened V by 4 bases and J by 0 bases, and 15 bases separated the two germline ends. This CDR3 spans 16 amino acids. Germline CDR1 is SGHRS and CDR2 is YFSETQ. The CDR3 sequence: CASSIKLRSSTDTQYF. The CDR3 DNA reads TGCGCCAGCAGCATAAAGCTGAGATCTAGCACAGATACGCAGTATTTT. Variable domain in full (rest from reference TRBV5-1 and TRBJ2-3): KAGVTQTPRYLIKTRGQQVTLSCSPISGHRSVSWYQQTPGQGLQFLFEYFSETQRNKGNFPGRFSGRQFSNSRSEMNVSTLELGDSALYLCASSIKLRSSTDTQYFGPGTRLTVL.

The rearrangement links TRBV18 to TRBJ2-3, with TRBD2 identical over 9 bases. The CDR3 covers 16 residues. Germline values: CDR1 KGHSH, CDR2 LQKENI. V shed 4 bases, J shed 0 bases, and the junction held 5 bases outside the gene matches. CDR3 loop: CASSRITSGSTDTQYF. CDR3 nucleotide sequence: TGTGCCAGCTCACGAATCACTAGCGGGAGCACAGATACGCAGTATTTT.

V usage is TRBV4-2 and J usage is TRBJ2-1; TRBD2 aligns across 8 bases. The CDR3 contains 15 residues. V lost 1 base, J lost 4 bases, and 3 bases stayed unmatched. Germline CDR1 reads LGHNA; CDR2 reads YNFKEQ. The chain's CDR3 is CASSQGTSRYNEQFF. CDR3 nucleotide sequence: TGTGCCAGCAGCCAAGGGACTAGCAGATACAATGAGCAGTTCTTC.

The chain couples TRBV11-2 to TRBJ2-1; 11 nucleotides align to TRBD2. Germline-derived CDR1 and CDR2 are SGHAT and FQNNGV. V trimming: 5 bases; J trimming: 2 bases; junction bases outside the gene matches: 11. The CDR3 has 18 residues. The CDR3 DNA is TGTGCCAGCAGCCCAGAGGGCTTAGCGGGAGGGGCCTACAATGAGCAGTTCTTC. Residues: CASSPEGLAGGAYNEQFF.

In its sample, this clone was seen a few times. This rearrangement joins TRBV7-9 to TRBJ2-1; maybe TRBD1 (5 bases). Germline assignment: CDR1 SEHNR and CDR2 FQNEAQ (reference sequence). The CDR3 totals 16 residues. V shed 5 bases and J shed 2 bases, with 16 bases lying between them. CDR3: CASSPQGGGTYNEQFF. CDR3 coding DNA: TGTGCCAGCAGCCCCCAGGGCGGCGGCACCTACAATGAGCAGTTCTTC.

The CDR3 loop is CASSFGVRVTEAFF. The CDR3, as DNA: TGTGCCAGCAGCTTCGGGGTCAGGGTCACTGAAGCTTTCTTT. The chain employs TRBV13 and TRBJ1-1, with D maybe TRBD1 (5 bases). V was cut by 3 bases and J by 4 bases, with 12 bases left in between. Germline loops: CDR1 PRHDT, CDR2 FYEKMQ (reference sequence). This CDR3 contains 14 residues.

This chain links TRBV6-1 with TRBJ2-7; D remains ambiguous. CDR1 MNHNS and CDR2 SASEGT come from the germline V gene. Trimming removed 4 bases from V and 0 bases from J, with 10 bases in between. This CDR3 contains 14 residues. CDR3 nucleotides: TGTGCCAGCAGTGCCACACAGAGCTCCTACGAGCAGTACTTC. It codes for CASSATQSSYEQYF.

This clone occurred a few times. This chain links TRBV21-1 with TRBJ1-2. TRBV21-1 is tagged as a pseudogene. This CDR3 has 14 residues. Here the CDR3 reads CASSKPKSNYGYTF. The CDR3 DNA reads as TGTGCCAGCAGCAAGCCGAAATCGAACTATGGCTACACCTTC.

The genes are TRBV6-5 and TRBJ2-3; TRBD2 agrees at 9 bases. The germline CDR1 and CDR2 sequences are MNHEY and SVGAGI. V shed 2 bases, J shed 4 bases, and the junction held 7 bases outside the gene matches. This CDR3 has 16 amino acids. This CDR3 is CASSYRLAGAADTQYF. In DNA form, the CDR3 reads TGTGCCAGCAGTTACCGATTAGCGGGAGCCGCAGATACGCAGTATTTT.

The chain employs TRBV29-1 and TRBJ2-5, with TRBD1 identical over 7 bases. Germline V lookup: CDR1 SQVTM, CDR2 ANQGSEA. CDR3 length: 14 amino acids. V was clipped by 5 bases and J by 2 bases; unmatched bases: 8. CDR3 DNA sequence: TGCAGCGTTAGAATGAGGGGACAGCAAGAGACCCAGTACTTC. Translating it yields CSVRMRGQQETQYF.

In its sample, this clone was seen a few times. In DNA form, the CDR3 reads TGTGCCAGCAGTTGGACAGCGGATAGCAATCAGCCCCAGCATTTT. Translating gives CASSWTADSNQPQHF. This chain connects TRBV7-8 to TRBJ1-5; TRBD1 is a possible D gene (6 bases). This CDR3 is 15 amino acids long. The germline CDR1 and CDR2 sequences are SGHVS and FQNEAQ. Trimming stripped 6 bases from V and 0 bases from J, with 12 bases between.